The clone carrying this T cell receptor beta chain appeared a single time. This record comes from a study of T cell repertoires in cytomegalovirus infection. Study-wide background: Matching HLA type and CMV infection were both indicated by public TCR beta signatures.

MiXCR was run by TCRdb on the reads, yielding one entry per CDR3 protein. The sample lists some 160,000 distinct CDR3 sequences; approximately 17% were seen once. The CDR3 contains 16 residues. V was shortened by 2 bases and J by 1 base, with 11 bases between the two germline ends. This sequence originates from a human donor in good health (CMV status not recorded). Some clones in this sample may be carry-over from other donors' samples. V is TRBV6-7 and J is TRBJ2-2; D tentatively reads TRBD1 or TRBD2 (6 bases each). TRBV6-7 is an open reading frame whose function is uncertain. Sequencing was performed on CD8+ T cells from PBMCs. This CDR3 reads CASSYRGEMNTGELFF. The DNA of the CDR3 is TGTGCCAGCAGTTACAGGGGGGAGATGAACACCGGGGAGCTGTTTTTT.